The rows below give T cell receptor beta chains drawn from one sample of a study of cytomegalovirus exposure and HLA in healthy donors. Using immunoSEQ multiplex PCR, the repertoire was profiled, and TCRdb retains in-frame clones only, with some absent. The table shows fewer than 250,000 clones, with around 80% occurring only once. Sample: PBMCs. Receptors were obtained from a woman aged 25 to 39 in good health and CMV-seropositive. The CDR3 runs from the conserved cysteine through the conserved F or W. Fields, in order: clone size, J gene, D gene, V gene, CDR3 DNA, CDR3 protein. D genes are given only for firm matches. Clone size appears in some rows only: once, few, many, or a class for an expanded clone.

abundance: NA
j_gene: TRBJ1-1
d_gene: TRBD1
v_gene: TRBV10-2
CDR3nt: TGCGCCAGCAGCCGACAGGGAGGAAACACTGAAGCTTTCTTT
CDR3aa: CASSRQGGNTEAFF

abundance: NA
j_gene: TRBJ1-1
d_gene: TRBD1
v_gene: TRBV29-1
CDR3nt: TGCAGCGTTAGGGACAGCGTTAGCCCAAACCCTTCTTTCGGCACTGAAGCTTTCTTT
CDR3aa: CSVRDSVSPNPSFGTEAFF

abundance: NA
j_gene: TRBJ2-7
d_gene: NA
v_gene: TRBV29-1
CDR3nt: TGCAGCGCCACAGGGATGGTTTACGAGCAGTACTTC
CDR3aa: CSATGMVYEQYF

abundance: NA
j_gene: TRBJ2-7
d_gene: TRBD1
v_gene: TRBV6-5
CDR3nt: TGTGCCAGCAGTAGGGACAGTACATACGAGCAGTACTTC
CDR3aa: CASSRDSTYEQYF

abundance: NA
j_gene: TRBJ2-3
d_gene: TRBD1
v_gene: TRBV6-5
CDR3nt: TGTGCCAGCAGTACCGGGACAGGGACCACAGATACGCAGTATTTT
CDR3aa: CASSTGTGTTDTQYF

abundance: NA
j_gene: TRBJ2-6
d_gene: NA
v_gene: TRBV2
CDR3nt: TGTGCCAGCAGTGAAATAACCTCTGGGGCCAACGTCCTGACTTTC
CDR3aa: CASSEITSGANVLTF

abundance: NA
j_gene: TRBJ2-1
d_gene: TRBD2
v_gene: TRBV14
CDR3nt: TGTGCCAGCAGCACCCCTGGGGCTAGCGGCGTAAGAGGCGAGCAGTTCTTC
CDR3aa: CASSTPGASGVRGEQFF

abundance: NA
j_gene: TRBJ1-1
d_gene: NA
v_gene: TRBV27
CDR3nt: TGTGCCAGCAGCGGGGCTGGCTACGAAGCTTTCTTT
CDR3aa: CASSGAGYEAFF

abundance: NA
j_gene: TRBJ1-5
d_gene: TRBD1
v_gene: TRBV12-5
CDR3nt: TGTGCTAGTGGTTTGGCCAGGACAGGGAGGGATCAGCCCCAGCATTTT
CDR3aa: CASGLARTGRDQPQHF

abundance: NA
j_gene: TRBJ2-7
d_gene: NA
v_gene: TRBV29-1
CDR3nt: TGCAGCGTTGAAGACTACCCAACCTACGAGCAGTACTTC
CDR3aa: CSVEDYPTYEQYF

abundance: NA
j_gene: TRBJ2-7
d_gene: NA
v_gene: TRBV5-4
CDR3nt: TGTGCCAGCAGCTTGGCGGTGAGCTCCTACGAGCAGTACTTC
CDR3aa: CASSLAVSSYEQYF

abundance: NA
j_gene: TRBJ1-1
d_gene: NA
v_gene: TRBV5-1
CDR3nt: TGCGCCAGCAGCTTGGATAACTGGAACACTGAAGCTTTCTTT
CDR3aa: CASSLDNWNTEAFF

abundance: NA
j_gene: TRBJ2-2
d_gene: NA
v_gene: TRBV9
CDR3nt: TGTGCCAGCAGCCTATCAGGGGTCCCCGGGGAGCTGTTTTTT
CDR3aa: CASSLSGVPGELFF

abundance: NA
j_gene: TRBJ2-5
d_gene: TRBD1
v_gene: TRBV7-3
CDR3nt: TGTGCCAGCAGCTTATCCAGGGGGGAGACCCAGTACTTC
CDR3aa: CASSLSRGETQYF

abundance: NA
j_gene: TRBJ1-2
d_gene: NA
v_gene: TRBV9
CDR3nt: TGTGCCAGCAGCGCAGGGATCTATGGCTACACCTTC
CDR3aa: CASSAGIYGYTF

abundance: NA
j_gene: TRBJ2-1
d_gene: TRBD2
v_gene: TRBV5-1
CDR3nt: TGCGCCAGCAGCTTGGAGGATGGACTAGCGAACAATGAGCAGTTCTTC
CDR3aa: CASSLEDGLANNEQFF

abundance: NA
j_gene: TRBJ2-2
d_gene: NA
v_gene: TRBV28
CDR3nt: TGTGCCAGCACCATAGGGGCGAACACCGGGGAGCTGTTTTTT
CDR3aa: CASTIGANTGELFF

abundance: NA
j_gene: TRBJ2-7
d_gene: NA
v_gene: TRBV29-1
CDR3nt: TGCAGCGCCGGTGACACCCCCTACGAGCAGTACTTC
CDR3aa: CSAGDTPYEQYF

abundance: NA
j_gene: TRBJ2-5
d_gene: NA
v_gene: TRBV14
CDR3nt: TGTGCCAGCAGCCAACGGTACAATCGGGGCCAAGAGACCCAGTACTTC
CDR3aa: CASSQRYNRGQETQYF

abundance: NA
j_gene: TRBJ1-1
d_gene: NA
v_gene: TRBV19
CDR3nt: TGTGCCAGTAAGGGACGGTTGAACACTGAAGCTTTCTTT
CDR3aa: CASKGRLNTEAFF

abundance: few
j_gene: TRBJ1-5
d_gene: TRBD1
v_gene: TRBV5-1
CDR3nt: TGCGCCAGCAGCAGGACAGGGGGCGATCAGCCCCAGCATTTT
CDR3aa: CASSRTGGDQPQHF

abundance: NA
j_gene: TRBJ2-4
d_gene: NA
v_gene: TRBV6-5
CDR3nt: TGTGCCAGCAGTAGGGGACACTTCAAAAACATTCAGTACTTC
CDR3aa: CASSRGHFKNIQYF

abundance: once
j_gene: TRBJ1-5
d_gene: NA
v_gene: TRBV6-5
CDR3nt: TGTGCCAGCAGTTACTCGGGGCTAAGCAATCAGCCCCAGCATTTT
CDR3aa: CASSYSGLSNQPQHF

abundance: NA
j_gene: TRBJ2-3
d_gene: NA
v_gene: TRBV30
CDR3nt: TGTGCCTGGGACCGGTCAGGCACAGATACGCAGTATTTT
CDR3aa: CAWDRSGTDTQYF

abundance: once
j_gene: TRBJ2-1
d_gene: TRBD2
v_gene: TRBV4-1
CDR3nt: TGCGCCAGCAGCCAAGAAGGACTAGCGGGTCCTAATGAGCAGTTCTTC
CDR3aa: CASSQEGLAGPNEQFF

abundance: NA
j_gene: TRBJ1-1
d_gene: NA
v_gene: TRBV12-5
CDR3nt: TGTGCTAGTGGTTTGGCAAGGTGGGGCTTGAACACTGAAGCTTTCTTT
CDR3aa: CASGLARWGLNTEAFF

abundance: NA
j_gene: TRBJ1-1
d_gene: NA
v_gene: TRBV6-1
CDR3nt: TGTGCCAGCAGTGAAGGACGGTACACTGAAGCTTTCTTT
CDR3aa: CASSEGRYTEAFF

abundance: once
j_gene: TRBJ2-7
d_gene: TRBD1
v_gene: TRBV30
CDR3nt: TGTGCCTGGAGTGTAGGGACAGGGCGCTACGAGCAGTACTTC
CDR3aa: CAWSVGTGRYEQYF

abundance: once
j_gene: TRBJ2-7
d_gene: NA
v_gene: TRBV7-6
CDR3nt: TGTGCCAGCAGCTTAGACAGGCGCGAGCAGTACTTC
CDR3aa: CASSLDRREQYF

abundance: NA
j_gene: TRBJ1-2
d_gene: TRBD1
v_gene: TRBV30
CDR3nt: TGTGCCTGGAGTGTTCCCAACAGGGGGCTCGGCTATGGCTACACCTTC
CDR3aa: CAWSVPNRGLGYGYTF

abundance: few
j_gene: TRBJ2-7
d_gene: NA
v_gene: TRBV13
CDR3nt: TGTGCCAGCAGCTCAAGATACGAGCAGTACTTC
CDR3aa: CASSSRYEQYF

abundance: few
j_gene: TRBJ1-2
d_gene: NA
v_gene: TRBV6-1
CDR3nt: TGTGCCAGCAGTGAAGGCCCAGGGAGAACCTATGGCTACACCTTC
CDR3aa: CASSEGPGRTYGYTF

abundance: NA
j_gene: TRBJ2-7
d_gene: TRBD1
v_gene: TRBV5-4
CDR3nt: TGTGCCAGCAGCGGGGGACAGGGGGACGAGCAGTACTTC
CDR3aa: CASSGGQGDEQYF

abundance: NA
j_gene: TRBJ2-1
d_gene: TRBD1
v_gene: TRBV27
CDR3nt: TGTGCCAGCAGTTTAAGAGGGAGTTCGGAGACAGGGACCGATGAGCAGTTCTTC
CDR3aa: CASSLRGSSETGTDEQFF

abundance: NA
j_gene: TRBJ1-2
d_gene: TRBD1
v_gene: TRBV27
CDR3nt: TGTGCCAGCAGTTTAAGGGGACAGAGCGCTACCTACTATGGCTACACCTTC
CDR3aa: CASSLRGQSATYYGYTF

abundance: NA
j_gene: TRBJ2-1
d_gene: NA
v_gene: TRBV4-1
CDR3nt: TGCGCCAGCAGCCAAGATCTTGCTGAGCAGTTCTTC
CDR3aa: CASSQDLAEQFF

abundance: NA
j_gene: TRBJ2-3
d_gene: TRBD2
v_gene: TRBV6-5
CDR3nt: TGTGCCAGCAGTTACTGGACTAGCGGGAGAGATACGCAGTATTTT
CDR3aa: CASSYWTSGRDTQYF

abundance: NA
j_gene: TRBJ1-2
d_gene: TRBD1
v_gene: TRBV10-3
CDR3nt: TGTGCCATCAGTGAGTCGTTGGGGACAGGGTCCGGTGGCTACACCTTC
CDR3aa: CAISESLGTGSGGYTF

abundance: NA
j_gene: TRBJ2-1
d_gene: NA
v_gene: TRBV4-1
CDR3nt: TGCGCCAGCAGCCAATCCGTGGACAATGAGCAGTTCTTC
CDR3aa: CASSQSVDNEQFF

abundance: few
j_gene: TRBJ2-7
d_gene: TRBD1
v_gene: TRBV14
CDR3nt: TGTGCCAGCAGAGCTACCGGGACAGCATTTTACGAGCAGTACTTC
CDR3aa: CASRATGTAFYEQYF

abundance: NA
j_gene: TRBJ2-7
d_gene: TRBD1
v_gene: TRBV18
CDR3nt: TGTGCCAGCTCACAAGACAGGGCCTACGAGCAGTACTTC
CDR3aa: CASSQDRAYEQYF

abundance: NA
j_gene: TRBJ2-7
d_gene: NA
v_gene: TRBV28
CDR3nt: TGTGCCAGCAAAGGAAGAGCCTACGAGCAGTACTTC
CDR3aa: CASKGRAYEQYF

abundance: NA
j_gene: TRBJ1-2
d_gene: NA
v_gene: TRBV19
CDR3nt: TGTGCCAGTAGTCCCGGGATCTCAAGAGGCTACACCTTC
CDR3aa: CASSPGISRGYTF

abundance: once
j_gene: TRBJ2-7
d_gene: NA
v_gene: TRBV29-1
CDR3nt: TGCAGCGTTGAAGATCGGGGCCAAGGATACGAGCAGTACTTC
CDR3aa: CSVEDRGQGYEQYF

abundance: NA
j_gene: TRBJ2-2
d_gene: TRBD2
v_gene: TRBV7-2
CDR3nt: TGTGCCAGCAGCCCAGGACTAGCTATCAGGGAGCTGTTTTTT
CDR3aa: CASSPGLAIRELFF

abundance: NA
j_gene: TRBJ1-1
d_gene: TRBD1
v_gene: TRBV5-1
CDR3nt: TGCGCCAGCAGCTTGGGACAGGGGATTATGAACACTGAAGCTTTCTTT
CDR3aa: CASSLGQGIMNTEAFF

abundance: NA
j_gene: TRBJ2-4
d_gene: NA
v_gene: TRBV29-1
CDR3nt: TGCAGCCCCCTTGTTACAGTAGCCAAAAACATTCAGTACTTC
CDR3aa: CSPLVTVAKNIQYF

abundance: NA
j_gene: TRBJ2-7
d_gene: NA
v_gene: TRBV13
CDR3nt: TGTGCCAGCAGCCTCGTTGGGGACGAGGTGAGGGGTGATCAGTACTTC
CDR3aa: CASSLVGDEVRGDQYF

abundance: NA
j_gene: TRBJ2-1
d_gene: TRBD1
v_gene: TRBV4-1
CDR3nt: TGCGCCAGCAGCCACCCGCCGGGACAGGTAAACAATGAGCAGTTCTTC
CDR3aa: CASSHPPGQVNNEQFF

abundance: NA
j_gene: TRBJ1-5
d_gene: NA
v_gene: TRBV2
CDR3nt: TGTGCCAGCAGATTCGGGTCTGTGCATCAGCCCCAGCATTTT
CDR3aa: CASRFGSVHQPQHF

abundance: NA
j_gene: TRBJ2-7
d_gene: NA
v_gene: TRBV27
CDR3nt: TGTGCCAGCAGTTTACTGGCAGATAACTACGAGCAGTACTTC
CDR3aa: CASSLLADNYEQYF

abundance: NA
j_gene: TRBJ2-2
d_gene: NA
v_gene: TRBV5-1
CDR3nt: TGCGCCAGCGCCGCCTTAATGAACACCGGGGAGCTGTTTTTT
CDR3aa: CASAALMNTGELFF

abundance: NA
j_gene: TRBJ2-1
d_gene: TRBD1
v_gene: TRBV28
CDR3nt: TGTGCCAGCAGTGAACAGGGGTTTCGGAATGAGCAGTTCTTC
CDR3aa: CASSEQGFRNEQFF